This T cell receptor beta chain came from a study of T cell responses to AZD1222 COVID-19 vaccine. Findings and caveats of the study: Receipt of two AZD1222 doses was followed by a rise in Spike-specific TCR breadth and depth. Spike-wide coverage was observed for vaccine-associated CD4 TCRs, with dominant responses at 160-218 and 743-854.

Measured with immunoSEQ multiplex PCR; TCRdb has only the in-frame clones, and not every one. The sample yields over 95,000 clones, just over 90% seen once. Worth noting for this clone: Antigen: not known.

Trimming pared 6 bases from V and 5 bases from J, leaving 14 bases between. This CDR3 contains 14 residues. Germline assignment: CDR1 MDHEN and CDR2 SYDVKM. The chain recombines TRBV28 with TRBJ1-5; the D gene is possibly TRBD1 (5 bases). Sequencing used peripheral blood, obtained on day 0 of AZD1222 vaccination. The sequence came from an adult in good health. The CDR3 is CASSFGTGDQPQHF. CDR3 nucleotides: TGTGCCAGCAGCTTCGGGACGGGTGATCAGCCCCAGCATTTT.